Listed here are 10 T cell receptor beta chains from one sample, sequenced in a study of identical twins' blood T cells. MiXCR, applied by TCRdb to the 5' RACE reads, yields one record per CDR3 protein. Among about 370,000 distinct CDR3 sequences listed, about 28% were seen once. Sequencing was carried out using PBMCs. The receptor set was obtained from a woman between 18 and 50 years old in good health.

This clonotype was picked up a small number of times. A much larger clonotype is one base distant, so this may be a read error. The chain carries TRBV6-5 and TRBJ1-2, with D possibly being TRBD1 (5 bases). This CDR3 is 14 amino acids long. Looked up from germline, CDR1 is MNHEY and CDR2 is SVGAGI. The CDR3 loop reads CANSSQGGNYGYTF. In DNA, the CDR3 is TGTGCCAACAGTAGCCAGGGAGGGAACTATGGCTACACCTTC.

The chain links TRBV25-1 to TRBJ1-3, with D unclear. CDR3 length equals 13 residues. Germline V gene sequence: CDR1 MGHDK, CDR2 SYGVNS. Trimming took 3 bases from V and 10 from J, leaving 13 bases between them. CDR3 bases: TGTGCCAGCAGTGATTTTCGAGGGAGGACCATATATTTT. Translating gives CASSDFRGRTIYF.

This clonotype has only a few counts. The chain links TRBV2 to TRBJ2-2, with D unresolved. This CDR3 is built from 13 residues. Germline V CDR1 and CDR2: SNHLY, FYNNEI. V shed 5 bases and J shed 5 bases, with 9 bases lying between them. The CDR3: CASSSRGTGELFF. CDR3 bases: TGTGCCAGCAGTTCCCGTGGGACCGGGGAGCTGTTTTTT.

In its sample, this clonotype was seen a few times. V gene TRBV2 combines with J gene TRBJ2-7; perhaps TRBD1 as D (5 bases). Germline CDR1 SNHLY, CDR2 FYNNEI. V was shortened by 1 base and J by 0 bases, with 7 bases between the two germline ends. This CDR3 is 14 amino acids long. CDR3 sequence (DNA): TGTGCCAGCAGTGAAGACAGGTCCTCCTACGAGCAGTACTTC. This translates into CASSEDRSSYEQYF. Variable domain in full (rest from reference TRBV2 and TRBJ2-7): EPEVTQTPSHQVTQMGQEVILRCVPISNHLYFYWYRQILGQKVEFLVSFYNNEISEKSEIFDDQFSVERPDGSNFTLKIRSTKLEDSAMYFCASSEDRSSYEQYFGPGTRLTVT.

This clonotype was seen only a few times. The V and J genes are TRBV20-1 and TRBJ2-3; no definite D call. The CDR3 extends over 14 amino acids. V lost 3 bases and J 4 bases, leaving 14 bases between the germline ends. In germline, CDR1 is DFQATT, CDR2 SNEGSKA (reference sequence). CDR3 residues: CSASQQTRADTQYF. As DNA, the CDR3 is TGCAGTGCTAGTCAACAGACTCGCGCAGATACGCAGTATTTT.

This clonotype was found many times. V and J are TRBV5-1 and TRBJ1-1, with a weak D call TRBD1 (5 bases). Trimming removed 2 bases from V and 8 bases from J, with 13 bases in between. Germline CDR1 and CDR2: SGHRS and YFSETQ. The CDR3 has 13 residues. DNA of the CDR3: TGCGCCAGCAGCTTCGAATCCGGGACCGAAGCTTTCTTT. This translates into CASSFESGTEAFF.

This clonotype was recorded once. The chain links TRBV14 to TRBJ1-4; 7 bases agree with TRBD1. The CDR3 runs 16 residues. Germline V gene sequence: CDR1 SGHDN, CDR2 FVKESK. With V trimmed by 4 bases and J by 0 bases, 5 bases remained unmatched. The CDR3 DNA reads as TGTGCCAGCAGCCGGGCTGGGACAGCAACTAATGAAAAACTGTTTTTT. This sequence encodes CASSRAGTATNEKLFF.

V usage is TRBV9 and J usage is TRBJ1-2, with D hard to call. The V end was cut by 5 bases, the J end by 4 bases, with 9 bases between. Germline V CDR1 and CDR2: SGDLS, YYNGEE. This CDR3 spans 12 amino acids. CDR3 DNA sequence: TGTGCCAGCAGTACCACTTTCTATGGCTACACCTTC. Amino acids: CASSTTFYGYTF.

As regards this clonotype: An end of the junction differs from the germline gene, which may be a read error. V and J are TRBV5-1 and TRBJ2-3; D gene ambiguous. The germline V gene encodes CDR1 SGHRS and CDR2 YFSETQ. The CDR3 is made up of 16 amino acids. The CDR3 bases are TGCGCCAGCAGCACTACCGCAGTATATAGCACATATACGCAGTATTTT. It codes for CASSTTAVYSTYTQYF.

This clonotype was counted between two and nine times. The chain employs TRBV18 and TRBJ2-7; D gene unclear. Germline CDR1 KGHSH, CDR2 LQKENI. Trimming took off 1 base at V and 4 bases at J, with 14 bases between the two ends. This CDR3 is built from 15 residues. The CDR3 sequence is CASSPRFQDSYEQYF. CDR3 sequence (DNA): TGTGCCAGCTCACCACGGTTCCAGGATTCTTACGAGCAGTACTTC.